This passage covers 16 T cell receptor beta chains from one sample sequenced in a study of cytomegalovirus exposure and HLA in healthy donors. Primers included in the PCR were 60 Vbeta and 13 Jbeta primers. Generated by immunoSEQ multiplex PCR, the TCRdb table keeps only in-frame clones and is missing some. Of about 130,000 clones in the sample, roughly 80% are singletons; the top ten hold more than 0.95%. Specimen: PBMCs. The receptors stem from a man between 45 and 60 years old in good health and CMV-seronegative.

This clone turned up a few times. The chain is built from TRBV6-1 and TRBJ2-5; 7 nucleotides match TRBD1. The V gene's germline CDR1 is MNHNS and CDR2 SASEGT. V gave up 5 bases and J gave up 5 bases; unmatched junction bases: 8. The CDR3 spans 14 residues. The DNA of the CDR3 is TGTGCCAGCAGTTCCGTGACAGGGTGGGAGACCCAGTACTTC. Translated, it gives CASSSVTGWETQYF.

A few counts support this clone. The V and J genes are TRBV10-2 and TRBJ1-1; 9 bases match TRBD1. V lost 6 bases to trimming and J lost 11 bases; unmatched junction nucleotides: 10. This CDR3 region has 13 residues. CDR1 WSHSY and CDR2 SAAADI come from the germline V gene. CDR3 coding DNA: TGCGCCAGCAGGGACGGGACAGGGAGGGTCGCTTTCTTT. Protein product: CASRDGTGRVAFF.

The chain couples TRBV28 to TRBJ2-7, with D unclear. The V gene's germline CDR1 is MDHEN and CDR2 SYDVKM. The CDR3 length is 14 residues. V lost 4 bases to trimming and J lost 3 bases, with 13 bases between them. The CDR3 DNA sequence: TGTGCCAGCAGTTCCCCCCAAGACAACTACGAGCAGTACTTC. It yields the protein CASSSPQDNYEQYF.

The chain employs TRBV28 and TRBJ1-4; D perhaps matches TRBD1 (6 bases). Germline CDR1 MDHEN, CDR2 SYDVKM. Trimming pared 7 bases from V and 8 bases from J, leaving 17 bases between. The CDR3 covers 14 residues. DNA of the CDR3: TGTGCCAGCACCCTGGGGGGGGCTGGGGAAAAACTGTTTTTT. Translation: CASTLGGAGEKLFF.

The chain uses TRBV28 and TRBJ1-5, with 9 nucleotides matching TRBD1. The ends lost 7 bases at V and 6 bases at J; junction bases unmatched: 10. The CDR3 spans 15 residues. CDR1 is MDHEN and CDR2 is SYDVKM in the germline V gene. The DNA for the CDR3 is TGTGCCAGCAACCCGGACAGGGGCGGGGGTCAGCCCCAGCATTTT. Protein product: CASNPDRGGGQPQHF.

The chain employs TRBV7-2 and TRBJ1-2; 7 nucleotides agree with TRBD1. Germline CDR1 SGHTA, CDR2 FQGNSA. This CDR3 contains 14 residues. V was clipped by 4 bases and J by 8 bases; unmatched bases: 10. The CDR3, as DNA: TGTGCCAGCAGCTCAACGACAGGGTATTACGGCTACACCTTC. Residues: CASSSTTGYYGYTF.

This clone was seen just once. The CDR3 here is CTSSPTGPKETQYF. DNA of the CDR3: TGTACCAGCAGCCCTACAGGGCCTAAAGAGACCCAGTACTTC. The gene calls are TRBV7-2 and TRBJ2-5, with a tentative D call TRBD1 (6 bases). Trimming took 5 bases from V and 3 from J, leaving 13 bases between them. The CDR3 runs 14 residues. Germline values: CDR1 SGHTA, CDR2 FQGNSA.

This rearrangement joins TRBV7-8 to TRBJ2-4; maybe TRBD2 (5 bases). Trimming left V 4 bases short and J 0 bases short, with 19 bases between. This CDR3 spans 18 amino acids. Looked up from germline, CDR1 is SGHVS and CDR2 is FQNEAQ. Here the CDR3 reads CASSYLRLDRGAKNIQYF. Written as DNA, the CDR3 is TGTGCCAGCAGCTACCTCCGGCTAGACCGGGGAGCCAAAAACATTCAGTACTTC. Filled out from reference TRBV7-8 and TRBJ2-4, the complete variable domain reads GAGVSQSPRYKVAKRGQDVALRCDPISGHVSLFWYQQALGQGPEFLTYFQNEAQLDKSGLPSDRFFAERPEGSVSTLKIQRTQQEDSAVYLCASSYLRLDRGAKNIQYFGAGTRLSVL.

This clone was seen more than once but under ten times. The V gene is TRBV2, the J gene TRBJ2-7, with TRBD1 identical over 10 bases. Germline CDR1 and CDR2: SNHLY and FYNNEI. With 4 bases clipped from V and 4 bases from J, the junction kept 4 bases outside the gene matches. This CDR3 comprises 14 residues. As DNA, the CDR3 is TGTGCCAGCAGTGGACAGGGGGCAGGTTACGAGCAGTACTTC. This translates into CASSGQGAGYEQYF.

The rearrangement joins TRBV6-1 to TRBJ1-2; 9 nucleotides agree with TRBD1. CDR1 and CDR2 (germline): MNHNS, SASEGT. V dropped 2 bases and J dropped 2; count of bases not matched to a gene: 3. The CDR3 spans 15 residues. The CDR3 protein is CASSESGTGNYGYTF. In DNA form, the CDR3 reads TGTGCCAGCAGTGAAAGCGGGACAGGGAACTATGGCTACACCTTC.

This clone was detected only a few times. V gene TRBV11-2 combines with J gene TRBJ2-2; D remains unclear. Trimming cost V 2 bases and J 6 bases, with 10 bases left between them. Germline V gene lookup returns CDR1 SGHAT and CDR2 FQNNGV. This CDR3 is built from 14 residues. The CDR3 DNA reads as TGTGCCAGCAGCTTAAACACAAACGCCGGGGAGCTGTTTTTT. It codes for CASSLNTNAGELFF.

This rearrangement joins TRBV29-1 to TRBJ2-1, with TRBD2 identical over 8 bases. The V and J ends lost 1 base and 3 bases, in that order; junction bases with no gene match: 5. CDR1 and CDR2 (germline): SQVTM, ANQGSEA. This CDR3 has 15 amino acids. Here the CDR3 DNA reads TGCAGCGTTGAAGCCCCTAGCGGGCTCTACAATGAGCAGTTCTTC. Protein product: CSVEAPSGLYNEQFF.

The chain uses TRBV9 and TRBJ2-3; D call uncertain. V lost 0 bases, J lost 6 bases, and 11 bases lay in between. CDR3 size: 14 residues. Per germline, CDR1 SGDLS and CDR2 YYNGEE. Here the CDR3 DNA reads TGTGCCAGCAGCGTAGTAGAGGAGTCCGATACGCAGTATTTT. Residues: CASSVVEESDTQYF.

By its share, this clone is medium-sized. The chain carries TRBV7-2 and TRBJ2-1; TRBD1 is a possible D gene (6 bases). Germline-derived CDR1 and CDR2 are SGHTA and FQGNSA. V was trimmed by 2 bases and J by 9 bases, leaving 11 bases between them. The CDR3 is 13 amino acids. The CDR3 DNA is TGTGCCAGCAGCTTAACCCAAGGGGGTGAGCAGTTCTTC. Protein sequence: CASSLTQGGEQFF.

The chain links TRBV7-9 to TRBJ2-2, with 9 bases identical to TRBD2. The CDR3 consists of 15 residues. Germline CDR1 reads SEHNR; CDR2 reads FQNEAQ (reference sequence). Trimming removed 5 bases from V and 4 bases from J; junction bases left unmatched: 5. Here the CDR3 DNA reads TGTGCCAGCAGCATTAGCGGGAGCGGCACCGGGGAGCTGTTTTTT. It yields the protein CASSISGSGTGELFF.

The rearrangement joins TRBV29-1 to TRBJ2-7, with a tentative D call TRBD2 (6 bases). The ends were cut back, 2 bases at V and 1 base at J, with 15 bases in the middle. The V gene's germline CDR1 is SQVTM and CDR2 ANQGSEA. The CDR3 contains 15 residues. The CDR3 nucleotides read TGCAGCGTTGAAATTAATCGGGGGTTATCCTACGAGCAGTACTTC. It encodes CSVEINRGLSYEQYF.